This entry describes one T cell receptor (beta chain). The entry originates in a study of blood T cell repertoires in COVID-19. In the study overall: COVID-19 samples from acute and convalescent phases originated in the United States, Italy and Spain. The cDNA or gDNA used as material had been derived from T cells, B-cell-depleted T cells, or PBMCs.

The germline CDR1 and CDR2 sequences are MGHRA and YSYEKL. V lost 4 bases, J lost 5 bases, and 11 bases lay in between. The CDR3 runs 14 residues. Original processing notes: Nucleated cell number was recorded as an estimate derived from reference gene primer amplification. Sequencing used immunoSEQ multiplex PCR; TCRdb keeps in-frame clones, though not all of them. From that table come the V and J calls and clone size; the DNA was used to work out D and trimming. Among 60,000 or so clones listed, approximately 85% were seen once. The J gene is TRBJ2-2, the V gene TRBV4-1, with a weak D call TRBD1 (6 bases). The clonotype originates from a human donor in a cohort sampled during active COVID-19. What was sequenced was peripheral blood. CDR3 coding DNA: TGCGCCAGCAGCCCGCACAGGGATACCGGGGAGCTGTTTTTT. It codes for CASSPHRDTGELFF.